These T cell receptor beta chains were read from a single sample in a study of blood T cell repertoires in COVID-19. Some clones are missing from TCRdb's copy, which holds only in-frame ones; the method was immunoSEQ multiplex PCR. The data show 120,000 to 150,000 clones, around 84% seen once. The sample consisted of peripheral blood. The receptor source for this set is a human donor in a cohort sampled during active COVID-19. CDR3s include the opening cysteine and the closing phenylalanine or tryptophan. Each record gives: J gene, V gene, CDR3 protein.

TRBJ1-1 | TRBV19 | CASSKDRLNTEAFF
TRBJ2-3 | TRBV20-1 | CSASQASASPDTQYF
TRBJ1-1 | TRBV28 | CASSHRGANTEAFF
TRBJ2-1 | TRBV5-1 | CASSLGGGVSNEQFF
TRBJ1-5 | TRBV5-6 | CASSLRQGANNQPQHF
TRBJ1-5 | TRBV6-5 | CASRDRGEQPQHF
TRBJ1-1 | TRBV10-2 | CASQGLNTEAFF
TRBJ2-3 | TRBV30 | CAWSGGRGTQYF
TRBJ2-1 | TRBV6-6 | CASRDPGVGEQFF
TRBJ2-3 | TRBV7-9 | CASSFYGLAGVSDTQYF
TRBJ2-5 | TRBV3-1/TRBV3-2 | CASNIGQGVPETQYF
TRBJ2-7 | TRBV6-4 | CASSDREGWIHEQYF
TRBJ2-2 | TRBV28 | CASTAPGGELFF
TRBJ2-5 | TRBV5-6 | CASSQNQGQETQYF
TRBJ2-3 | TRBV7-9 | CASTRTGVDTQYF
TRBJ2-2 | TRBV6-6 | CASSPILAGGAGELFF
TRBJ2-2 | TRBV11-3 | CASSRGGNTGELFF
TRBJ1-1 | TRBV2 | CASSGGTGRQAFF
TRBJ2-5 | TRBV5-1 | CASSRGDSTQETQYF
TRBJ2-2 | TRBV15 | CATSKPSGEPGELFF
TRBJ1-1 | TRBV28 | CASSLRYTEAFF
TRBJ1-3 | TRBV12-3/TRBV12-4 | CASSRGAGNTIYF
TRBJ1-2 | TRBV6-5 | CASSSGTGAAYTF
TRBJ2-7 | TRBV7-2 | CASSLEGGPYEQYF
TRBJ1-6 | TRBV19 | CASSIQGADSPLHF
TRBJ2-5 | TRBV6-6 | CASVGGESQETQYF
TRBJ1-4 | TRBV7-9 | CASSTPFAGEKLFF
TRBJ2-3 | TRBV6-1 | CASSEAAGLPTDTQYF
TRBJ2-2 | TRBV7-2 | CASSPGRSTGELFF
TRBJ1-1 | TRBV6-1 | CASSEADWTVGRGSFF
TRBJ1-5 | TRBV19 | CASSKLAGENQPQHF
TRBJ1-5 | TRBV3-1/TRBV3-2 | CASSQVSGAQPQHF
TRBJ1-4 | TRBV7-2 | CASSLGQGEVRKLFF
TRBJ1-4 | TRBV21-1 | CASSPQGARGGKLFF
TRBJ2-2 | TRBV5-5 | CASSLAEGLELQYPGELFF
TRBJ1-3 | TRBV6-5 | CASKSSGNTIYF
TRBJ2-5 | TRBV24-1 | CATSDLQQGRQETQYF
TRBJ2-1 | TRBV6-2/TRBV6-3 | CASSGLGIVSGEQFF
TRBJ2-1 | TRBV5-1 | CASSPNLQGPRSYNEQFF
TRBJ1-1 | TRBV19 | CASSLLSGQKNTEAFF
TRBJ1-2 | TRBV3-1/TRBV3-2 | CASSQGKGTGTNYGYTF
TRBJ1-4 | TRBV28 | CASSTPGWEGNGEKLFF
TRBJ2-1 | TRBV3-1/TRBV3-2 | CASSQSAGGPYNEQFF
TRBJ1-2 | TRBV28 | CASSFPVYGYTF
TRBJ2-3 | TRBV7-8 | CASSLVGSGNPTDTQYF
TRBJ1-5 | TRBV19 | CASSIEGADAHNQPQHF
TRBJ2-3 | TRBV23-1 | CASSQPRTGNCTDTQYF
TRBJ2-1 | TRBV7-2 | CASSLVGGGSSYNEQFF
TRBJ2-1 | TRBV7-3 | CASSLRGQGSYNEQFF
TRBJ1-6 | TRBV6-1 | CASSEVGTGAHSPLHF
TRBJ2-2 | TRBV28 | CASPTGYTGELFF
TRBJ1-4 | TRBV5-1 | CASSDRQGDNEKLFF
TRBJ2-3 | TRBV5-6 | CASSAPPSTDTQYF
TRBJ1-1 | TRBV4-1 | CASSQGNTGTEAFF
TRBJ1-1 | TRBV9 | CASSVSGTGHTEAFF
TRBJ2-4 | TRBV7-9 | CASSPTSGGAKNIQYF
TRBJ2-1 | TRBV12-5 | CASGLVRVGLAVSYNEQFF